The 3 T cell receptor beta chains in this list originate from one sample, sequenced in a study of shared clonotypes between healthy human individuals. Only CD45RO-negative cells positively selected for CCR7 counted as naive CD8 cells, so terminally differentiated effector memory CD45RA+ cells were excluded. Assay used: immunoSEQ multiplex PCR; TCRdb lists only in-frame clones, some missing. The table records about 1,800,000 clones, just under 95% of them present only once. Material: naive CD8+ T cells sorted from blood. Source of these receptors: a man younger than 35 in good health.

This chain connects TRBV6-6 to TRBJ2-7, with 13 bases lining up with TRBD2. Germline assignment: CDR1 MNHNY and CDR2 SVGAGI (reference sequence). Germline trimming cut 5 bases from V and 3 bases from J; bases unmatched to any gene: 7. There are 16 residues in the CDR3. CDR3 in DNA: TGTGCCAGCAGTACGCACGGACTAGCGGGAGACTACGAGCAGTACTTC. Residues: CASSTHGLAGDYEQYF.

V usage is TRBV5-1 and J usage is TRBJ1-2, with 9 bases identical to TRBD1. The CDR3 loop spans 14 amino acids. The V segment lost 4 bases and the J segment 8 bases; nucleotides outside the gene matches: 9. Germline V lookup: CDR1 SGHRS, CDR2 YFSETQ. The CDR3 is CASSGGTGFGGYTF. DNA of the CDR3: TGCGCCAGCAGCGGCGGGACAGGGTTCGGGGGCTACACCTTC.

The chain uses TRBV6-1 and TRBJ2-7; TRBD1 matches at 8 bases. Germline CDR1 is MNHNS and CDR2 is SASEGT. V shed 1 base and J 7 bases; nucleotides not matched to a gene: 6. The CDR3 sequence is 14 residues long. CDR3 coding DNA: TGTGCCAGCAGTGAAGGGGACAGGTTCGGGGAGCAGTACTTC. This translates into CASSEGDRFGEQYF.